The T cell receptor (beta chain) under discussion was sequenced for a study of blood T cell repertoires in COVID-19. Generated by immunoSEQ multiplex PCR, the TCRdb table keeps only in-frame clones and is missing some. This sample has about 270,000 clones, with about 76% found just once. The CDR3 sequence is 18 residues long. Trimming took 3 bases from V and 0 from J, leaving 20 bases between them. The germline V gene has CDR1 LNHDA and CDR2 SQIVND (reference sequence). Material for sequencing was peripheral blood. This sequence originates from a woman between 55 and 75 years old with active or convalescent COVID-19. The V and J genes are TRBV19 and TRBJ1-2, with D maybe TRBD1 (5 bases). CDR3 DNA: TGTGCCAGTAGTATCGGACCCAGGGTGGAGGGGTCTAACTATGGCTACACCTTC. Its translation is CASSIGPRVEGSNYGYTF.